This TCR beta chain was identified in a study of glioma-infiltrating T cells after dendritic cell vaccination (dated by TCRdb to 2016 to 2017). Turning to the overall study: The cohort comprised approximately 15 glioblastoma patients from Phase I and II dendritic cell vaccination trials, 9 newly diagnosed and 6 with recurrent disease. Each patient was given three intradermal dendritic cell vaccine injections, spaced two weeks apart, in the arm below the axilla. The vaccine was prepared from monocyte-derived dendritic cells that were cultured for seven days with IL-4 and GM-CSF and then pulsed overnight with autologous tumor lysate. Between the early 2000s and the early 2010s, patients were given autologous tumor lysate-pulsed dendritic cell vaccination. In glioblastoma patients vaccinated with dendritic cells, deep sequencing of TCR beta CDR3 regions served to measure tumor-infiltrating lymphocyte content and to compare repertoires between tumor and blood. Survival after dendritic cell vaccination was correlated with TCR sequencing metrics such as TIL content and the overlap between tumor and blood repertoires. Results the study describes overall, beyond this receptor: Longer time to progression and overall survival after dendritic cell vaccination were predicted by higher estimated pretreatment TIL content. TCR clonality showed no direct relationship with survival, which suggests that a diverse polyclonal response may matter. The cohort was small and heterogeneous, and full blood and tumor sets were available for few patients, with initial-recurrent tumor pairs available for even fewer patients. The three-group TCR overlap response model was characterized as speculative, and prospective validation of the model was stated to be required.

Patients were selected on the basis of adequate residual fresh-frozen tumor tissue and more than two years of available survival data. Although molecular status otherwise differed among the glioblastoma patients, no patient had an isocitrate dehydrogenase mutation. PBMC were collected before vaccination, two weeks after the third vaccination, and at tumor progression if tumor progression occurred. Genomic DNA was extracted with the Qiagen DNeasy Blood extraction Kit. The immunoSEQ assay amplified TCRB CDR3 regions from roughly 2.1 micrograms of genomic DNA, or from all available DNA when less than that amount was available. The multiplex PCR relied on 60 forward primers for TCR V beta segments and 13 reverse primers for J beta segments. To estimate the number of reads per starting template, synthetic control templates were added to each sample at limiting dilution. The Illumina HiSeq System generated sequencing reads of 87 bp. As for how the authors treated the data: To remove PCR and sequencing errors, closely related sequences were merged with a nearest neighbor algorithm. TCR overlap was measured as the percentage of unique tumor TCR beta sequences also present in the same patient's peripheral blood. TCRdb carries this immuneACCESS record with in-frame sequences only. Its versions omit some clonotypes, under half of them owing to an unresolved V gene in the studies checked, with the rest unexplained. The DNA gave D and trimming, while V, J and clone size come from that table. In all, the sample holds roughly 100,000 clones, and approximately 80% of those were seen once. Of the sample, about an eighth is held by the ten largest clones.

Cut back by 3 bases and 8 bases, the V and J ends lie 13 bases apart. In the germline V gene (reference sequence), CDR1 corresponds to GTSNPN and CDR2 to SVGIG. From its cysteine to its phenylalanine, the CDR3 spans 12 amino acids. Left in the record is the CDR3 DNA by itself, 36 bases read in frame from the first base. In regard to this clone: Its cognate antigen has yet to be identified. No much larger clonotype is one base removed from it; base qualities were not supplied.

Sequenced here: blood, sampled before dendritic cell vaccination. This chain joins TRBV30 to TRBJ1-2; TRBD1 might be the D gene, on 5 matching bases. The sequence was obtained from a human donor with glioblastoma. The CDR3 region has the sequence CAWRDTGRGYTF. The sequenced DNA is TGTGCCTGGAGGGACACGGGTAGAGGCTACACCTTC.